This entry concerns a single TCR beta chain. Its antigen has not been determined. No quality values exist for individual bases; no much larger clone is one base distant. The data stem from a study of molecular identifiers for immune sequencing clone quantification (dated by TCRdb to the late 2010s). Regarding the complete study: For a replicate experiment, RNA from around 20,000 or 100,000 naive CD8 T cells was divided into five aliquots, and four of the five aliquots were sequenced. The study was a methods study using CD8 T cells to benchmark molecular-identifier clustering-based TCR repertoire sequencing (MIDCIRS) and TCR RNA copy counting. General conclusions and limits of the study: Modeling estimated around 3.2 recovered TCR RNA copies per cell, compared with 8.5 to 10 by digital PCR, which implies 30% to 35% capture efficiency. Naive libraries contained spiked-in Jurkat TCR RNA (10 copies' worth), which is not part of the donor repertoire. Spiked-in Jurkat TCR RNA equivalent to a single cell was reported to be detectable even among approximately 1 million naive CD8 T cells. Clones above 20 RNA copies held over 98% of molecules in CMV-specific effector cells but under 1% in naive cells. Highly expanded clone sizes could be underestimated if identical TCR molecules share a barcode. Without barcode sub-clustering, chimeric consensus sequences inflated TCR diversity; chimeras reached as high as 47%.

Libraries of naive CD8 T cells were built from around 18,000 to 910,000 sorted cells, with 10%, 30% or 50% of the purified RNA used. Naive CD8 T cells were FACS-sorted as CD8+CD4-CCR7+CD45RA+ on a BD FACSAria II into RLT Plus buffer. Around 10 TCR copies' worth of Jurkat RNA were spiked into roughly 18,000-1,000,000 naive CD8 T cell samples to test detection sensitivity. CD8 T cells were enriched using RosetteSep CD8+ T Cell Enrichment Cocktail and Ficoll-Paque, and the enriched cells then underwent ACK red cell lysis. Libraries were constructed by PCR. The run used a NextSeq 500. Bulk TCR libraries were generated as previously described, with the TCR primers listed in Table S5 used. Total RNA was purified with the Qiagen AllPrep DNA/RNA kit. Reads from multiple sequencing runs of the same library were pooled before analysis. The original pipeline was this. Only reads with exact TCR constant sequence were kept, trimmed to 150 nt, and grouped by their 12-nt molecular barcodes. Reads within each barcode group were sub-clustered using a 15% Levenshtein threshold, and quality-weighted consensus sequences were constructed for each RNA molecule. Non-functional sequences were filtered out, along with any lower-count sequence sitting one edit away from another sequence. Based on fitting two negative binomial distributions, any barcode sub-cluster with under 20% of the maximum read count was discarded. TCRdb itself trimmed the public reads at Q25 with fastp, ran MiXCR and retained productive beta chains. Every CDR3 protein is listed once, alongside the most common genes and DNA of its rows. These V and J calls are TCRdb output, not the study's own analysis. The sample contains 400,000 to 600,000 distinct CDR3 sequences, about 26% of them found a single time. In total, the top ten clones hold approximately 0.76% of the sample.

Compared with germline, V lacks 6 bases and J lacks 2 bases; bases without a gene match: 9. CDR1 and CDR2, looked up from the germline V gene (reference sequence), are LNHDA and SQIVND. The CDR3 holds 15 amino acids from the cysteine to the phenylalanine. The sequence is cut down to CDR3 DNA, 45 bases in frame from base 1. Sequencing was performed on naive CD8+ T cells from blood, with Jurkat cell RNA spiked in. Reading the label with the study, this specimen's cell subset or site is: FACS-sorted CD8+CD4-CCR7+CD45RA+ naive T cells. This receptor was obtained from a human donor in good health. Some libraries in this study had Jurkat cell RNA spiked in. This chain is built from TRBV19 and TRBJ2-7; 8 central nucleotides agree with TRBD1. The nucleotide sequence is given as TGTGCCAGTAGCCCGGGACAGGTAGGAGCCTACGAGCAGTACTTC. Translated, this is CASSPGQVGAYEQYF.